Only one count was recorded for the clone carrying this T cell receptor (beta chain). What it binds is unknown. Time point here: newly diagnosed GD, antithyroid drugs for less than 3 months. PBMC RNA was the source of the TCR library. CDR1 and CDR2 from the germline V gene are MGHRA and YSYEKL. The CDR3 has 17 amino acids. V was clipped by 1 base and J by 8 bases; unmatched bases: 14. Libraries of TCR beta came from iRepertoire HTBI primers plus Arm-PCR of CDR3 regions. TCRdb redid the calling of the multiplex PCR reads with MiXCR, one entry per CDR3 protein. The repertoire holds a few hundred thousand distinct CDR3 sequences, 14% seen once, with around a sixth in the top ten. This sample was included in a study of regulatory T cells in long-lasting Graves disease. Study as a whole: Graves' patients diagnosed newly had used antithyroid drugs under 3 months. Whole-study results and caveats: Limited samples may have lowered accuracy.

The data also belong to a second study, concerning T cells in Graves' hyperthyroidism and ophthalmopathy. That work adds: Among the patients, aged 18 to 65, hyperthyroidism was newly diagnosed and had lasted under 2 months.

The TCR sequence derives from a woman in her fifties or sixties with Graves disease. The chain employs TRBV4-1 and TRBJ2-1; 7 positions match TRBD2. The specimen comprised peripheral blood mononuclear cells (PBMCs), sampled at new diagnosis, from a patient treated with antithyroid drugs. The CDR3 region is CASSQVVPGGSRDEQFF. The DNA of the CDR3 is TGCGCCAGCAGCCAAGTAGTTCCGGGAGGCAGTAGGGATGAGCAGTTCTTC.